These T cell receptor beta chains were read from a single sample in a study of blood T cells in healthy people across ages. TCRdb itself ran the 5' RACE reads through MiXCR, one entry per CDR3 protein. The top ten clones hold about 15% of a sample with around 670,000 distinct CDR3 sequences, about 30% of them seen once. The sequenced material came from blood. The receptors here all came from a woman of 80 years or more in good health. The CDR3 runs from the conserved cysteine through the conserved F or W. Fields, in order: clone size, J gene, D gene, V gene, CDR3 protein, CDR3 DNA. D genes are given only for firm matches. Not all rows give a size; the values are once, few, many and, for expanded clones, a class.

many	TRBJ2-1	TRBD2	TRBV9	CASSVAVGGSYNEQFF	TGTGCCAGCAGCGTAGCGGTCGGGGGGTCCTACAATGAGCAGTTCTTC
many	TRBJ2-3	.	TRBV3-1	CASSPPDREDTQYF	TGTGCCAGCAGCCCCCCGGACCGTGAAGATACGCAGTATTTT
few	TRBJ1-2	.	TRBV3-1	CASSQVSRTGTRGYTF	TGTGCCAGCAGCCAAGTCTCCCGGACGGGCACACGAGGCTACACCTTC
.	TRBJ1-5	TRBD1	TRBV19	CASSEGQGSGQPQHF	TGTGCCAGTAGCGAGGGACAGGGAAGCGGTCAGCCCCAGCATTTT
many	TRBJ2-5	.	TRBV7-2	CASSLAVTRVETQYF	TGTGCCAGCAGCTTAGCAGTGACCAGAGTGGAGACCCAGTACTTC
many	TRBJ2-7	.	TRBV7-6	CASSLDPAGYEQYF	TGTGCCAGCAGCTTAGACCCAGCGGGCTACGAGCAGTACTTC
once	TRBJ2-7	.	TRBV6-2/TRBV6-3	CASTPVQDSYEQYF	TGTGCCAGCACTCCAGTCCAGGATTCCTACGAGCAGTACTTC
many	TRBJ2-7	.	TRBV11-2	CASSLRTYYEQYF	TGTGCCAGCAGCTTACGGACATACTACGAGCAGTACTTC
many	TRBJ2-7	TRBD1	TRBV30	CAWSWGQSSYEQYF	TGTGCCTGGAGTTGGGGACAGAGCTCCTACGAGCAGTACTTC
.	TRBJ2-5	.	TRBV29-1	CSVEWGTSRLGGTQYF	TGCAGCGTTGAGTGGGGAACGTCCCGGTTGGGGGGGACCCAGTACTTC
many	TRBJ2-1	TRBD2	TRBV2	CASSAWGLAGRASSYNEQFF	TGTGCCAGCAGTGCCTGGGGGCTAGCGGGAAGAGCGAGCTCCTACAATGAGCAGTTCTTC
.	TRBJ2-2	TRBD1	TRBV5-1	CASSGRQGNTGELFF	TGCGCCAGCAGCGGGAGACAGGGCAACACCGGGGAGCTGTTTTTT
.	TRBJ2-3	.	TRBV7-9	CASSPPLVIPSTDTQYF	TGTGCCAGCAGCCCCCCCCTCGTTATCCCCAGCACAGATACGCAGTATTTT
many	TRBJ1-4	.	TRBV4-2	CASSQGSGVTNEKLFF	TGTGCCAGCAGCCAAGGGTCGGGGGTAACTAATGAAAAACTGTTTTTT
.	TRBJ1-4	.	TRBV29-1	CNVVRSGAKLFF	TGCAACGTTGTCCGGTCGGGCGCAAAACTGTTTTTT
many	TRBJ2-5	.	TRBV9	CASSVGTSRGQETQYF	TGTGCCAGCAGCGTAGGAACTAGCCGTGGGCAAGAGACCCAGTACTTC
.	TRBJ2-3	TRBD2	TRBV6-1	CASVGGGGDTQYF	TGTGCCAGCGTTGGCGGGGGGGGTGATACGCAGTATTTT
.	TRBJ2-4	TRBD1	TRBV5-1	CASSPRDRGISKNIQYF	TGCGCCAGCAGCCCCCGGGACAGGGGCATATCCAAAAACATTCAGTACTTC
.	TRBJ2-1	TRBD2	TRBV9	CASSVTSGRSREQFF	TGTGCCAGCAGCGTGACTAGCGGGAGATCGCGTGAGCAGTTCTTC
.	TRBJ2-5	TRBD1	TRBV7-9	CASSPPGQGASSETQYF	TGTGCCAGCAGTCCCCCGGGACAGGGGGCCTCCTCAGAGACCCAGTACTTC
many	TRBJ2-1	.	TRBV9	CASSGAGIYNEQFF	TGTGCCAGCAGCGGGGCAGGGATCTACAATGAGCAGTTCTTC
few	TRBJ2-3	TRBD1	TRBV30	CAWSSGTGCFAQYF	TGTGCCTGGAGTTCCGGGACAGGGTGTTTTGCGCAGTATTTT
many	TRBJ2-3	.	TRBV5-1	CASSGDWLNTQYF	TGCGCCAGCAGCGGGGACTGGCTGAATACGCAGTATTTT
.	TRBJ1-1	TRBD1	TRBV20-1	CSARGDRDTEAFF	TGCAGTGCTAGAGGGGACAGGGACACTGAAGCTTTCTTT
many	TRBJ2-7	.	TRBV18	CASSGDRYEQYF	TGTGCCAGCTCAGGGGATCGGTACGAGCAGTACTTC
many	TRBJ2-7	.	TRBV29-1	CSVEAGADEQYF	TGCAGCGTGGAAGCAGGGGCGGACGAGCAGTACTTC
many	TRBJ2-5	TRBD1	TRBV6-2/TRBV6-3	CASSTGVPETQYF	TGTGCCAGCAGTACAGGGGTCCCGGAGACCCAGTACTTC
many	TRBJ2-1	TRBD2	TRBV11-2	CASGRTSGVYNEQFF	TGTGCCAGCGGCCGGACTAGCGGCGTTTACAATGAGCAGTTCTTC
.	TRBJ2-7	TRBD1	TRBV11-2	CASSPLGRGKGIAYEQYF	TGCGCCAGCAGCCCCTTGGGCAGGGGGAAGGGGATAGCTTACGAGCAGTACTTC